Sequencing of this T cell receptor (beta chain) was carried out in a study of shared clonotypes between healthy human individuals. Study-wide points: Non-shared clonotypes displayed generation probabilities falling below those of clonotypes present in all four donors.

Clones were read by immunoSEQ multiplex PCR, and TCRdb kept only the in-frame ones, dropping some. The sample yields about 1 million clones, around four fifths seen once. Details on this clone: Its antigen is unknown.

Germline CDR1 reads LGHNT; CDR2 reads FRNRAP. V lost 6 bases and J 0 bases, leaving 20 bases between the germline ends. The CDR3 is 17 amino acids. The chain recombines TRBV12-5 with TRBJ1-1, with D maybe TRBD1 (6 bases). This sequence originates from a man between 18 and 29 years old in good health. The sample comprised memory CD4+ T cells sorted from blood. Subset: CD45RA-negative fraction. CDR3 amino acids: CASGLKTGPLMNTEAFF. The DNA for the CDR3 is TGTGCTAGTGGATTAAAGACAGGCCCACTCATGAACACTGAAGCTTTCTTT.